The 23 T cell receptor beta chains reported below all come from one sample, sequenced in a study of cytomegalovirus exposure and HLA in healthy donors. The PCR contained 60 Vbeta and 13 Jbeta primers. Sequencing used immunoSEQ multiplex PCR; TCRdb keeps in-frame clones, though not all of them. The sample shows approximately 210,000 clones, 85% to 90% of them seen only once. Sequencing used PBMCs. The receptors were gathered from a young woman in good health and CMV-seronegative.

The chain combines TRBV7-2 with TRBJ1-1; TRBD1 matches 7 bases. CDR1 and CDR2 from the germline V gene are SGHTA and FQGNSA. J gave up 0 bases and V 11 bases, and 6 bases lay outside the gene matches. This CDR3 comprises 13 residues. CDR3 protein: CAGGTAVNTEAFF. In nucleotides, the CDR3 is TGTGCCGGTGGGACAGCCGTGAACACTGAAGCTTTCTTT.

The rearrangement uses TRBV18 and TRBJ2-7, with 9 bases identical to TRBD1. Germline V gene data show CDR1 as KGHSH and CDR2 as LQKENI. Losses at the gene ends were 6 bases for V and 5 bases for J; bases not matched to a gene: 5. This CDR3 comprises 13 residues. DNA of the CDR3: TGTGCCAGCTCGCCGGGACAGGGACACGAGCAGTACTTC. Protein product: CASSPGQGHEQYF.

The gene calls are TRBV5-1 and TRBJ2-5; D gene uncertain. This CDR3 is 11 amino acids long. Germline CDR1 reads SGHRS; CDR2 reads YFSETQ. V shed 10 bases and J shed 0 bases, with 7 bases lying between them. Here the CDR3 DNA reads TGCGCCTCGAGAGACCAAGAGACCCAGTACTTC. Its protein product is CASRDQETQYF.

The chain has TRBV6-5 and TRBJ1-1, with unresolved D. This CDR3 has 10 residues. V lost 7 bases and J 11 bases, leaving 11 bases between the germline ends. Germline assignment: CDR1 MNHEY and CDR2 SVGAGI. The DNA for the CDR3 is TGTGCCAGCAAGGCGGGAGTCGCTTTCTTT. This translates into CASKAGVAFF.

The rearrangement links TRBV4-1 to TRBJ2-7; 12 bases agree with TRBD2. Germline trimming cut 4 bases from V and 2 bases from J; bases unmatched to any gene: 6. CDR1 MGHRA and CDR2 YSYEKL come from the germline V gene. The CDR3 is made up of 16 amino acids. CDR3 residues: CASSRATSGGTYEQYF. CDR3 in DNA: TGCGCCAGCAGCCGCGCGACTAGCGGGGGCACCTACGAGCAGTACTTC.

The chain has TRBV29-1 and TRBJ2-6; D is uncertain. CDR3 length: 13 residues. Trimming took 6 bases from V and 0 from J, leaving 6 bases between them. Germline loops: CDR1 SQVTM, CDR2 ANQGSEA. CDR3 amino acids: CSVLNSGANVLTF. The CDR3 DNA reads as TGCAGCGTCTTAAACTCTGGGGCCAACGTCCTGACTTTC. The full variable domain, rest sourced from reference TRBV29-1 and TRBJ2-6, is SAVISQKPSRDICQRGTSLTIQCQVDSQVTMMFWYRQQPGQSLTLIATANQGSEATYESGFVIDKFPISRPNLTFSTLTVSNMSPEDSSIYLCSVLNSGANVLTFGAGSRLTVL.

This chain links TRBV28 with TRBJ2-3; 8 nucleotides match TRBD2. The length of the CDR3 is 17 residues. Trimming cost V 5 bases and J 3 bases; bases outside gene matches: 13. Germline V gene lookup returns CDR1 MDHEN and CDR2 SYDVKM. The CDR3: CASSPTPLRGGTDTQYF. In nucleotides, the CDR3 is TGTGCCAGCAGTCCAACCCCCCTTCGGGGGGGGACAGATACGCAGTATTTT. The full variable domain, rest sourced from reference TRBV28 and TRBJ2-3, is DVKVTQSSRYLVKRTGEKVFLECVQDMDHENMFWYRQDPGLGLRLIYFSYDVKMKEKGDIPEGYSVSREKKERFSLILESASTNQTSMYLCASSPTPLRGGTDTQYFGPGTRLTVL.

The rearrangement joins TRBV6-1 to TRBJ1-2; D remains unclear. The germline CDR1 and CDR2 sequences are MNHNS and SASEGT. The CDR3 is 14 residues long. Trimming left V 1 base short and J 2 bases short, with 8 bases between. This CDR3 is CASSEETRNYGYTF. The CDR3 DNA is TGTGCCAGCAGTGAAGAGACAAGGAACTATGGCTACACCTTC.

V usage is TRBV2 and J usage is TRBJ2-5; D is unresolved. In germline, CDR1 is SNHLY, CDR2 FYNNEI. The V end lost 2 bases, the J end lost 4 bases, and 11 bases lay between the germline ends. The CDR3 covers 14 residues. The CDR3 nucleotides read TGTGCCAGCAGTGAATCCCTAGTTGTAGAGACCCAGTACTTC. Its protein product is CASSESLVVETQYF.

The CDR3 sequence is CASSQYGTAIRYGYTF. CDR3 nucleotide sequence: TGCGCCAGCAGCCAATACGGGACAGCGATCCGCTATGGCTACACCTTC. The genes are TRBV4-1 and TRBJ1-2; TRBD1 agrees at 7 bases. The CDR3 loop spans 16 amino acids. V lost 2 bases to trimming and J lost 4 bases; unmatched junction nucleotides: 10. Germline-derived CDR1 and CDR2 are MGHRA and YSYEKL.

The CDR3 here is CVGSGGAEQYF. DNA of the CDR3: TGTGTCGGAAGCGGGGGCGCAGAGCAGTACTTC. V and J are TRBV7-5 and TRBJ2-7; the table's D call TRBD1 went unverified against the DNA. TRBV7-5 is a pseudogene. The CDR3 covers 11 residues.

This sequence joins TRBV18 and TRBJ2-5, with no clear D. Germline CDR1 and CDR2: KGHSH and LQKENI. V gave up 3 bases and J gave up 3 bases, with 5 bases separating them. This CDR3 contains 12 residues. The chain's CDR3 is CASSPEEETQYF. As DNA, the CDR3 is TGTGCCAGCTCACCCGAGGAAGAGACCCAGTACTTC. Full variable domain (rest looked up from reference TRBV18 and TRBJ2-5): NAGVMQNPRHLVRRRGQEARLRCSPMKGHSHVYWYRQLPEEGLKFMVYLQKENIIDESGMPKERFSAEFPKEGPSILRIQQVVRGDSAAYFCASSPEEETQYFGPGTRLLVL.

The rearrangement uses TRBV7-2 and TRBJ1-1; D may be TRBD1 (6 bases). The CDR3 runs 14 residues. V lost 5 bases, J lost 4 bases, and 14 bases lay in between. Germline loops: CDR1 SGHTA, CDR2 FQGNSA. CDR3 sequence: CASSSLQGLTEAFF. The CDR3 nucleotides are TGTGCCAGCAGCAGCCTACAGGGTCTCACTGAAGCTTTCTTT. Full variable domain (remainder filled in from reference TRBV7-2 and TRBJ1-1): GAGVSQSPSNKVTEKGKDVELRCDPISGHTALYWYRQSLGQGLEFLIYFQGNSAPDKSGLPSDRFSAERTGGSVSTLTIQRTQQEDSAVYLCASSSLQGLTEAFFGQGTRLTVV.

This clone has more than one count but fewer than ten. V usage is TRBV7-2 and J usage is TRBJ2-2; 7 nucleotides align to TRBD1. V was clipped by 1 base and J by 7 bases; unmatched bases: 3. Germline CDR1 is SGHTA and CDR2 is FQGNSA. This CDR3 contains 14 residues. For the CDR3, the DNA is TGTGCCAGCAGCTTAGGAGGGGACAGCGGGGAGCTGTTTTTT. Translated: CASSLGGDSGELFF.

This rearrangement joins TRBV10-2 to TRBJ1-1, with a possible D match to TRBD1 (6 bases). CDR1 is WSHSY, CDR2 SAAADI, per germline. With 4 bases removed from V and 2 bases from J, the gap between germline ends came to 8 bases. The CDR3 contains 13 residues. This CDR3 is CASSGTENTEAFF. The DNA for the CDR3 is TGCGCCAGCAGTGGGACAGAAAACACTGAAGCTTTCTTT.

This chain uses TRBV9 with TRBJ2-3; TRBD2 matches 8 bases. The CDR3 runs to 16 residues. Germline CDR1 and CDR2: SGDLS and YYNGEE. After removal of 6 bases from V and 1 base from J, the junction contained 10 bases not matched to a gene. CDR3 coding DNA: TGTGCCAGCAACACGGGGGCGACTAGCGGCACAGATACGCAGTATTTT. Translated, it gives CASNTGATSGTDTQYF. Looking up the rest from reference TRBV9 and TRBJ2-3 gives the full variable domain: DSGVTQTPKHLITATGQRVTLRCSPRSGDLSVYWYQQSLDQGLQFLIQYYNGEERAKGNILERFSAQQFPDLHSELNLSSLELGDSALYFCASNTGATSGTDTQYFGPGTRLTVL.

J is TRBJ2-1 and V is TRBV18; TRBD1 might be the D (6 bases). The CDR3 spans 15 residues. Deletions cut 3 bases from V and 8 bases from J, with 17 bases between. Germline CDR1 is KGHSH and CDR2 is LQKENI. The CDR3 protein is CASSPQELGADEQFF. The CDR3 DNA reads as TGTGCCAGCTCACCGCAGGAACTGGGGGCCGATGAGCAGTTCTTC.

The chain couples TRBV5-1 to TRBJ2-3; 14 bases line up with TRBD2. V shed 4 bases, J shed 6 bases, and the junction held 7 bases outside the gene matches. The CDR3 is made up of 16 amino acids. Germline assignment: CDR1 SGHRS and CDR2 YFSETQ. CDR3 nucleotide sequence: TGCGCCAGCAGCCACGGGACTAGCGGGGGTATTGATACGCAGTATTTT. Protein sequence: CASSHGTSGGIDTQYF.

This clone was counted only a few times. The V and J genes are TRBV2 and TRBJ1-6; the D is unclear. The CDR3 has 16 residues. Germline V lookup: CDR1 SNHLY, CDR2 FYNNEI. V lost 0 bases, J lost 0 bases, and 6 bases lay in between. The CDR3 sequence is CASSEARSSYNSPLHF. The CDR3 DNA is TGTGCCAGCAGTGAAGCGAGAAGCTCCTATAATTCACCCCTCCACTTT.

This chain connects TRBV7-8 to TRBJ1-5; 11 nucleotides agree with TRBD1. The J segment lost 6 bases and the V segment lost 0 bases, leaving 7 bases of the junction unmatched. The germline gives CDR1 SGHVS, CDR2 FQNEAQ. The CDR3 extends over 17 amino acids. The CDR3 is CASSLAEGQGEGQPQHF. The CDR3, as DNA: TGTGCCAGCAGCTTAGCGGAGGGACAGGGGGAAGGTCAGCCCCAGCATTTT.

This chain joins TRBV2 and TRBJ1-1; 8 positions agree with TRBD1. CDR3 length equals 13 residues. Trimming removed 2 bases from V and 5 bases from J; junction bases left unmatched: 1. Per germline, CDR1 SNHLY and CDR2 FYNNEI. The CDR3 DNA sequence: TGTGCCAGCAGTGAACAGGGGGCGACTGAAGCTTTCTTT. This translates into CASSEQGATEAFF.

V usage is TRBV5-6 and J usage is TRBJ1-5; D remains unclear. This CDR3 spans 17 amino acids. V was trimmed by 1 base and J by 0 bases, leaving 14 bases between them. Germline V gives CDR1 SGHDT, CDR2 YYEEEE. CDR3 sequence: CASSLKVAVYSNQPQHF. The CDR3 DNA reads TGTGCCAGCAGCTTGAAAGTAGCCGTCTATAGCAATCAGCCCCAGCATTTT. Complete variable domain (other parts from reference TRBV5-6 and TRBJ1-5): DAGVTQSPTHLIKTRGQQVTLRCSPKSGHDTVSWYQQALGQGPQFIFQYYEEEERQRGNFPDRFSGHQFPNYSSELNVNALLLGDSALYLCASSLKVAVYSNQPQHFGDGTRLSIL.

The chain has TRBV4-1 and TRBJ1-4; D may be TRBD1 (6 bases). The CDR3 is 15 residues long. Trimming took off 4 bases at V and 7 bases at J, with 16 bases between the two ends. In germline, CDR1 is MGHRA, CDR2 YSYEKL. The CDR3 DNA follows: TGCGCCAGCAGCCTTAAGGGGGGCGGGAGTGAAAAACTGTTTTTT. It codes for CASSLKGGGSEKLFF.